This T cell receptor beta chain was documented in a study of OX40 agonist ivuxolimab in advanced cancers. Regarding this clone: The target antigen is unknown.

People who had autoimmune disease history or systemic immunosuppression were excluded. Clones were read by immunoSEQ multiplex PCR, and TCRdb kept only the in-frame ones, dropping some. The sample contains some 38,000 clones, 70% to 90% of which appear only once. Broader study findings: CD8+ T cells were the subset that, on average, had more expanded clones than CD4+. In a subset of nonresponders, normalized T-cell clonal expansion was also low. Clonal expansion by week 6 occurred in CD4+ and CD8+ blood T cells (at 0.1 to 3.0 mg/kg).

The CDR3 has 11 amino acids. The V end lost 5 bases, the J end lost 8 bases, and 9 bases lay between the germline ends. Germline V gene sequence: CDR1 DFQATT, CDR2 SNEGSKA (reference sequence). Sample: CD4+ or CD8+ T cells sorted from blood, taken in a trial of the OX40 agonist ivuxolimab. The receptor's source is an adult with an advanced solid tumor such as melanoma, head and neck, liver or kidney cancer. The chain is built from TRBV20-1 and TRBJ1-4; D is uncertain. The CDR3 region is CSAGYGEKLFF. Here the CDR3 DNA reads TGCAGTGCTGGGTATGGGGAAAAACTGTTTTTT.